These 27 T cell receptor beta chains share one sample of origin, sequenced in a study of OX40 agonist ivuxolimab in advanced cancers. Using immunoSEQ multiplex PCR, the repertoire was profiled, and TCRdb retains in-frame clones only, with some absent. The table includes tens of thousands of clones, more than 80% detected once. The sequencing here drew on CD4+ or CD8+ T cells sorted from blood, taken in a trial of the OX40 agonist ivuxolimab. The source of these receptors is an adult with an advanced solid tumor such as melanoma, head and neck, liver or kidney cancer.

V and J are TRBV27 and TRBJ2-1; D perhaps matches TRBD2 (5 bases). Looked up from germline, CDR1 is MNHEY and CDR2 is SMNVEV (reference sequence). The CDR3 contains 11 residues. V lost 5 bases and J lost 11, with 10 bases in between. CDR3 sequence (DNA): TGTGCCAGCAGTCGGGAACAAAAGCAGTTCTTC. It yields the protein CASSREQKQFF.

CDR3 coding DNA: TGTGCCTGGAGTGTATCGGGGGGCCGGGGCGGCTACACCTTC. Its translation: CAWSVSGGRGGYTF. The rearrangement links TRBV30 to TRBJ1-2; possibly TRBD1 for D (6 bases). This CDR3 contains 14 residues. V was clipped by 0 bases and J by 8 bases, with 16 bases between them. Germline loops: CDR1 GTSNPN, CDR2 SVGIG (reference sequence).

The gene calls are TRBV19 and TRBJ1-5; 7 bases map to TRBD1. With 7 bases clipped from V and 5 bases from J, the junction kept 8 bases outside the gene matches. Per the germline V gene, CDR1 is LNHDA and CDR2 is SQIVND (reference sequence). The CDR3 runs 14 residues. The DNA of the CDR3 is TGTGCCAGTAATATTTGGACAGGAGATCAGCCCCAGCATTTT. Translating it yields CASNIWTGDQPQHF.

The chain couples TRBV7-9 to TRBJ2-3; 9 positions match TRBD2. From germline, CDR1 is SEHNR and CDR2 FQNEAQ (reference sequence). V was pared by 5 bases and J by 10 bases, with 10 bases of the junction left unmatched. The CDR3 has 14 amino acids. CDR3 residues: CASSPTSGGRAQYF. The CDR3 DNA follows: TGTGCCAGCAGCCCGACTAGCGGAGGCAGGGCGCAGTATTTT.

The chain couples TRBV28 to TRBJ1-2, with TRBD1 as a possible D gene (6 bases). Trimming pared 3 bases from V and 6 bases from J, leaving 14 bases between. Germline CDR1 is MDHEN and CDR2 is SYDVKM. This CDR3 spans 14 amino acids. The CDR3 coding sequence is TGTGCCAGCAGTTTTCTGGGGGCCCATCATGGCTACACCTTC. Its protein is CASSFLGAHHGYTF.

The chain uses TRBV28 and TRBJ1-1; 11 nucleotides align to TRBD1. Germline loops: CDR1 MDHEN, CDR2 SYDVKM. After removal of 5 bases from V and 7 bases from J, the junction contained 6 bases not matched to a gene. The length of the CDR3 is 14 residues. The CDR3 loop reads CASSTGQGAREAFF. The CDR3 DNA sequence: TGTGCCAGCAGTACCGGACAGGGGGCGCGTGAAGCTTTCTTT.

This rearrangement joins TRBV5-4 to TRBJ2-2; 8 positions agree with TRBD1. This CDR3 comprises 16 residues. Trimming took 3 bases from V and 6 from J; bases not matched to a gene: 10. CDR1 SGHNT and CDR2 YYREEE come from the germline V gene (reference sequence). CDR3: CASSSTGTGIPGELFF. The CDR3 DNA sequence: TGTGCCAGCAGCTCGACCGGGACAGGAATTCCCGGGGAGCTGTTTTTT. Full variable domain (rest looked up from reference TRBV5-4 and TRBJ2-2): ETGVTQSPTHLIKTRGQQVTLRCSSQSGHNTVSWYQQALGQGPQFIFQYYREEENGRGNFPPRFSGLQFPNYSSELNVNALELDDSALYLCASSSTGTGIPGELFFGEGSRLTVL.

The J gene is TRBJ2-5, the V gene TRBV27; 12 positions agree with TRBD1. This CDR3 is 15 amino acids long. In germline, CDR1 is MNHEY, CDR2 SMNVEV (reference sequence). V was clipped by 5 bases and J by 5 bases; unmatched bases: 6. Here the CDR3 DNA reads TGTGCCAGCAGTACGGGGACAGGGGGCTGGGAGACCCAGTACTTC. It translates to CASSTGTGGWETQYF.

The chain has TRBV7-3 and TRBJ2-1, with 7 nucleotides matching TRBD2. This CDR3 has 15 amino acids. Germline V gene lookup returns CDR1 SGHTA and CDR2 FQGTGA. V dropped 3 bases and J dropped 3; count of bases not matched to a gene: 5. CDR3 in amino acids: CASSFGRSGYNEQFF. The CDR3 DNA reads TGTGCCAGCAGCTTCGGGAGGTCGGGCTACAATGAGCAGTTCTTC.

The J gene is TRBJ2-1, the V gene TRBV6-5; either TRBD1 or TRBD2 may supply D (5 bases each). The V end lost 8 bases, the J end lost 9 bases, and 23 bases lay between the germline ends. The CDR3 spans 15 residues. From germline, CDR1 is MNHEY and CDR2 SVGAGI. CDR3 residues: CASRLTGTLSGEQFF. As DNA, the CDR3 is TGTGCCAGCCGATTGACCGGGACCCTATCTGGTGAGCAGTTCTTC.

J is TRBJ2-2 and V is TRBV28; 15 positions agree with TRBD2. The V and J ends lost 5 bases and 9 bases, in that order; junction bases with no gene match: 10. CDR3 length equals 17 residues. CDR1 is MDHEN, CDR2 SYDVKM, per germline. Here the CDR3 DNA reads TGTGCCAGCAGTACTACCCGAGGGACTAGCGGGAGGAGGGAGCTGTTTTTT. This sequence encodes CASSTTRGTSGRRELFF. Supplemented by reference TRBV28 and TRBJ2-2, the full variable domain reads DVKVTQSSRYLVKRTGEKVFLECVQDMDHENMFWYRQDPGLGLRLIYFSYDVKMKEKGDIPEGYSVSREKKERFSLILESASTNQTSMYLCASSTTRGTSGRRELFFGEGSRLTVL.

The chain is built from TRBV4-2 and TRBJ2-3, with 8 bases matching TRBD2. The trim removed 1 base at V and 4 bases at J, leaving 4 bases unmatched. The CDR3 loop spans 15 amino acids. Per the germline V gene, CDR1 is LGHNA and CDR2 is YNFKEQ. This CDR3 is CASSQGAGDPDTQYF. The CDR3 DNA follows: TGTGCCAGCAGCCAAGGAGCGGGAGACCCAGATACGCAGTATTTT.

The CDR3 loop reads CASSLDSSGTTDTQYF. CDR3 DNA: TGCGCCAGCAGCTTAGACTCTAGCGGGACCACAGATACGCAGTATTTT. This rearrangement joins TRBV5-1 to TRBJ2-3; 9 bases are a match to TRBD2. The CDR3 consists of 16 residues. V lost 2 bases and J lost 2; bases outside the gene matches: 6. Germline V CDR1 and CDR2: SGHRS, YFSETQ.

The genes are TRBV19 and TRBJ2-7; maybe TRBD2 (5 bases). Trimming pared 3 bases from V and 2 bases from J, leaving 17 bases between. Germline-derived CDR1 and CDR2 are LNHDA and SQIVND (reference sequence). The CDR3 sequence is 16 residues long. The CDR3 DNA follows: TGTGCCAGTAGTATTGGACTGGCCGGGTCCGCCTACGAGCAGTACTTC. Protein product: CASSIGLAGSAYEQYF.

The chain joins TRBV19 to TRBJ2-7; possibly TRBD2 for D (6 bases). V dropped 4 bases and J dropped 4 bases, with 14 bases sitting between them. Germline V gives CDR1 LNHDA, CDR2 SQIVND (reference sequence). The CDR3 runs to 14 residues. The CDR3 nucleotides are TGTGCCAGTAGTACCGTGGCGGGACCTTACGAGCAGTACTTC. Encoded protein: CASSTVAGPYEQYF.

This chain uses TRBV7-2 with TRBJ2-3; no definite D call. This CDR3 region has 15 residues. From germline, CDR1 is SGHTA and CDR2 FQGNSA. Trimming left V 6 bases short and J 0 bases short, with 13 bases between. CDR3 in DNA: TGTGCCAGCAGTTCCAATGGGAAAAGCACAGATACGCAGTATTTT. Protein product: CASSSNGKSTDTQYF. The full variable domain, completed using reference TRBV7-2 and TRBJ2-3, is GAGVSQSPSNKVTEKGKDVELRCDPISGHTALYWYRQSLGQGLEFLIYFQGNSAPDKSGLPSDRFSAERTGGSVSTLTIQRTQQEDSAVYLCASSSNGKSTDTQYFGPGTRLTVL.

The rearrangement links TRBV4-2 to TRBJ1-2; 9 bases align to TRBD1. V lost 0 bases and J lost 3; bases outside the gene matches: 8. Germline CDR1 and CDR2: LGHNA and YNFKEQ. This CDR3 region has 17 residues. In DNA, the CDR3 is TGTGCCAGCAGCCAAGAAGAGGGACAGGGTCTACACTATGGCTACACCTTC. Translating gives CASSQEEGQGLHYGYTF.

The chain joins TRBV27 to TRBJ2-2, with D maybe TRBD1 (5 bases). The CDR3 is made up of 17 amino acids. Germline loops: CDR1 MNHEY, CDR2 SMNVEV (reference sequence). The V end was cut by 2 bases, the J end by 0 bases, with 13 bases between. This CDR3 is CASSLGQGYANTGELFF. CDR3 sequence (DNA): TGTGCCAGCAGTTTAGGGCAGGGATATGCGAACACCGGGGAGCTGTTTTTT.

This chain connects TRBV11-2 to TRBJ2-1; either TRBD1 or TRBD2 may supply D (5 bases each). This CDR3 is built from 17 residues. With 0 bases removed from V and 6 bases from J, the gap between germline ends came to 18 bases. Germline CDR1 is SGHAT and CDR2 is FQNNGV. This chain's CDR3 is CASSLDHGAVAGNEQFF. The CDR3, as DNA: TGTGCCAGCAGCTTAGATCATGGGGCCGTGGCGGGCAATGAGCAGTTCTTC. The full variable domain, completed using reference TRBV11-2 and TRBJ2-1, is EAGVAQSPRYKIIEKRQSVAFWCNPISGHATLYWYQQILGQGPKLLIQFQNNGVVDDSQLPKDRFSAERLKGVDSTLKIQPAKLEDSAVYLCASSLDHGAVAGNEQFFGPGTRLTVL.

CDR3: CASSEGGRSGRARDTQYF. CDR3 sequence (DNA): TGTGCCAGCAGTGAAGGGGGGCGGAGCGGGAGGGCCAGAGATACGCAGTATTTT. This chain connects TRBV2 to TRBJ2-3; 10 nucleotides agree with TRBD2. The junction had 12 bases not matched to a gene; V was cut back by 1 base and J by 5 bases. CDR1 is SNHLY and CDR2 is FYNNEI in the germline V gene. The CDR3 is 18 amino acids. The full variable domain, rest sourced from reference TRBV2 and TRBJ2-3, is EPEVTQTPSHQVTQMGQEVILRCVPISNHLYFYWYRQILGQKVEFLVSFYNNEISEKSEIFDDQFSVERPDGSNFTLKIRSTKLEDSAMYFCASSEGGRSGRARDTQYFGPGTRLTVL.

The chain couples TRBV19 to TRBJ2-7; D is undetermined. From germline, CDR1 is LNHDA and CDR2 SQIVND (reference sequence). V lost 1 base and J 3 bases, leaving 13 bases between the germline ends. The CDR3 is 15 residues long. The CDR3 DNA follows: TGTGCCAGTAGTATAGGGAACAGACGAGACTACGAGCAGTACTTC. Translation: CASSIGNRRDYEQYF.

This clone was observed a single time. CDR3 in DNA: TGCGCCAGCAGCCCTAGGGGGTCGAACACTGAAGCTTTCTTT. Its protein product is CASSPRGSNTEAFF. V and J are TRBV5-1 and TRBJ1-1, with D possibly being TRBD1 (6 bases). Germline loops: CDR1 SGHRS, CDR2 YFSETQ. The CDR3 covers 14 residues. V was pared by 4 bases and J by 1 base, with 11 bases between.

The chain carries TRBV28 and TRBJ2-7; a possible D gene is TRBD1 (5 bases). Germline V gene lookup returns CDR1 MDHEN and CDR2 SYDVKM. The CDR3 is made up of 13 amino acids. V was shortened by 7 bases and J by 6 bases, with 16 bases between the two germline ends. DNA for the CDR3: TGTGCCAGCAACATTCCAGGGTTTCGCGAGCAGTACTTC. It specifies CASNIPGFREQYF.

The chain combines TRBV5-8 with TRBJ1-5; 10 bases align to TRBD1. The CDR3 spans 14 residues. In germline, CDR1 is SGHTS, CDR2 YDEGEE. J was trimmed by 9 bases and V by 4 bases; bases with no gene match: 7. The CDR3 loop is CASSADRGLGPQHF. For the CDR3, the DNA is TGTGCCAGCAGCGCCGACAGGGGGCTGGGGCCCCAGCATTTT.

CDR3 DNA: TGTGCCAGCAGCGTAGACAGGGACTATGGCTACACCTTC. Its protein is CASSVDRDYGYTF. The chain recombines TRBV9 with TRBJ1-2; maybe TRBD1 (6 bases). Trimming cost V 0 bases and J 3 bases, with 6 bases left between them. Germline loops: CDR1 SGDLS, CDR2 YYNGEE. CDR3 length equals 13 residues.

The chain employs TRBV7-6 and TRBJ2-7; TRBD2 aligns across 7 bases. The CDR3 spans 15 residues. Trimming cost V 5 bases and J 0 bases; bases outside gene matches: 7. Looked up from germline, CDR1 is SGHVS and CDR2 is FNYEAQ. This CDR3 reads CASSQSGKLSYEQYF. The CDR3 coding sequence is TGTGCCAGCAGCCAAAGCGGGAAGCTCTCCTACGAGCAGTACTTC.

The chain couples TRBV28 to TRBJ1-4; maybe TRBD1 (5 bases). The germline V gene has CDR1 MDHEN and CDR2 SYDVKM. The V and J ends lost 3 bases and 7 bases respectively, with 12 bases between them. The CDR3 is 14 amino acids. Here the CDR3 DNA reads TGTGCCAGCAGTTTTCGTAGGGGAATTGAAAAACTGTTTTTT. As protein: CASSFRRGIEKLFF.